These T cell receptor beta chains were read from a single sample in a study of T cells in Graves' hyperthyroidism and ophthalmopathy. In TCRdb, the multiplex PCR reads were re-called with MiXCR into one record per CDR3 protein. The sample has about 52,000 distinct CDR3 sequences, roughly 50% seen once. The sample consisted of blood. The receptors derive from a woman aged 45-65 years with Graves' ophthalmopathy. The CDR3 runs from the conserved cysteine through the conserved F or W. The D gene is left open where the match is weak. Size values are once, few and many counts, or a class for expanded clones, and some rows have none.

TRBV7-2,TRBJ2-1,-,-,CASTEGGPSEQFF,TGTGCCAGCACTGAGGGGGGGCCAAGTGAGCAGTTCTTC
TRBV7-6,TRBJ2-2,-,TRBD2,CASSRIAGGFF,TGTGCCAGCAGCAGAATAGCGGGGGGGTTTTTT
TRBV9,TRBJ2-3,many,TRBD1,CASSENDRGGDTQYF,TGTGCCAGCAGCGAAAACGACAGGGGAGGAGATACGCAGTATTTT
TRBV7-9,TRBJ2-7,-,-,CASSTHDTTYEQYF,TGTGCCAGCAGCACGCACGACACGACCTACGAGCAGTACTTC
TRBV11-2,TRBJ1-6,once,TRBD1,CASSLVGGQYNSPLHF,TGTGCCAGCAGCTTAGTTGGGGGACAGTATAATTCACCCCTCCACTTT
TRBV29-1,TRBJ2-5,-,-,CSSLADWVAETQYF,TGCAGCAGTTTAGCGGACTGGGTGGCGGAGACCCAGTACTTC
TRBV9,TRBJ1-1,many,TRBD1,CASSGEDRGTEAFF,TGTGCCAGCAGCGGAGAAGACAGGGGGACTGAAGCTTTCTTT
TRBV9,TRBJ2-1,-,TRBD2,CASSEGGGWNEQFF,TGTGCCAGCAGCGAGGGCGGGGGGTGGAATGAGCAGTTCTTC
TRBV7-9,TRBJ1-4,-,TRBD1,CASSLGAGGKLFF,TGTGCCAGCAGCTTAGGTGCAGGGGGCAAGCTGTTTTTT
TRBV7-3,TRBJ1-4,-,-,CASSLSVPRTPRTEGEKLFF,TGTGCCAGCAGCTTAAGCGTCCCCCGGACTCCTCGGACAGAGGGTGAAAAACTGTTTTTT
TRBV5-4,TRBJ2-5,many,-,CASSLRAGETQYF,TGTGCCAGCAGCTTGAGGGCTGGAGAGACCCAGTACTTC
TRBV10-3,TRBJ2-5,many,TRBD1,CAISESGTGGVTQETQYF,TGTGCCATCAGTGAGTCAGGGACAGGGGGCGTGACCCAAGAGACCCAGTACTTC
TRBV5-1,TRBJ1-1,-,-,CASSLSDSNTDAFF,TGCGCCAGCAGCTTGTCGGACAGTAACACTGATGCTTTCTTT
TRBV19,TRBJ2-7,medium-sized,TRBD1,CASRTGYEQYF,TGTGCCAGCAGGACAGGTTACGAGCAGTACTTC
TRBV7-9,TRBJ2-1,many,TRBD2,CASSLHFWGLALTYNEQFF,TGTGCCAGCAGCTTACATTTTTGGGGACTAGCGTTAACCTACAATGAGCAGTTCTTC
TRBV7-9,TRBJ2-3,-,-,CASSLNYQNTDTQYF,TGTGCCAGCAGCCTAAACTACCAGAACACAGATACGCAGTATTTT
TRBV6-1,TRBJ1-3,many,TRBD1,CASLSGGGGNTIYF,TGTGCCAGCCTTTCAGGGGGAGGTGGAAACACCATATATTTT
TRBV19,TRBJ2-5,-,TRBD1,CASQGQGTFYSNQPQYF,TGTGCCAGTCAGGGACAGGGGACCTTTTATAGCAATCAGCCCCAGTACTTC
TRBV5-4,TRBJ2-7,many,TRBD2,CASSSPGGNSYEQYF,TGTGCCAGCAGCTCCCCGGGGGGGAACTCCTACGAGCAGTACTTC
TRBV6-5,TRBJ2-1,many,TRBD2,CASSYTPSSGRYNEQFF,TGTGCCAGCAGTTATACCCCCTCTAGCGGGAGGTACAATGAGCAGTTCTTC
TRBV4-3,TRBJ2-2,once,-,CASSQDYARLKAEKTGELSF,TGCGCCAGCAGCCAAGATTACGCACGACTCAAAGCGGAGAAGACCGGGGAGCTGTCTTTT
TRBV6-1,TRBJ2-7,-,-,CASSDAFGRDEQYF,TGTGCCAGCAGTGATGCCTTCGGACGCGACGAGCAGTACTTC
TRBV29-1,TRBJ2-7,many,-,CSVDDGFGGEQYF,TGCAGCGTTGACGACGGGTTCGGAGGCGAGCAGTACTTC
TRBV4-3,TRBJ1-1,many,TRBD1,CASSHRDSNTEAFF,TGCGCCAGCAGCCATCGGGACAGCAACACTGAAGCTTTCTTT
TRBV7-9,TRBJ2-2,-,-,CAIQGADTGELFF,TGTGCCATCCAAGGGGCGGACACCGGGGAGCTGTTTTTT
TRBV7-6,TRBJ2-3,few,TRBD2,CASSLGLAGGTDTQYF,TGTGCCAGCAGTTTGGGACTAGCGGGGGGCACAGATACGCAGTATTTT
TRBV7-2,TRBJ1-3,-,-,CASSLAGSVAGNTIYF,TGTGCCAGCAGCTTAGCGGGCTCTGTAGCGGGAAACACCATATATTTT
TRBV19,TRBJ1-5,-,TRBD1,CASSIRVGTGRWRNQPQHF,TGTGCCAGTAGTATAAGGGTAGGGACAGGGCGGTGGAGAAATCAGCCCCAGCATTTT
TRBV4-1,TRBJ1-3,many,TRBD1,CASSQEFLDRGFGNTIYF,TGCGCCAGCAGCCAAGAGTTCCTGGACAGGGGTTTTGGAAACACCATATATTTT
TRBV6-1,TRBJ2-1,many,-,CASRFGSYNEQFF,TGTGCCAGCAGATTTGGGTCCTACAATGAGCAGTTCTTC
TRBV25-1,TRBJ2-7,-,-,CASKVGTLEQYF,TGTGCCAGCAAGGTCGGGACTCTCGAGCAGTACTTC
TRBV28,TRBJ2-7,many,-,CASSPGTPTYEQYF,TGTGCCAGCAGTCCTGGGACACCAACCTACGAGCAGTACTTC
TRBV10-2,TRBJ1-1,many,-,CASSPNRPENTEAFF,TGCGCCAGCAGCCCAAACCGACCGGAGAACACTGAAGCTTTCTTT
TRBV6-5,TRBJ2-7,many,-,CASGTPDSYEQYF,TGTGCCAGTGGGACACCGGACTCCTACGAGCAGTACTTC
TRBV4-1,TRBJ2-7,many,TRBD1,CASSQVRTGVGEQYF,TGCGCCAGCAGCCAAGTTAGGACAGGGGTAGGCGAGCAGTACTTC
TRBV5-4,TRBJ2-1,many,TRBD2,CASRGTSGNINEQFF,TGTGCCAGCAGGGGGACTAGCGGGAACATAAATGAGCAGTTCTTC
TRBV10-1,TRBJ1-2,-,-,CASSEHGYTF,TGCGCCAGCAGTGAGCATGGCTACACCTTC
TRBV28,TRBJ2-7,many,TRBD1,CASSLGPGDRGDF,TGTGCCAGCAGTTTAGGTCCTGGAGACAGGGGGGACTTC
TRBV9,TRBJ2-7,many,-,CASSPNVEGKQYF,TGTGCCAGCAGCCCTAATGTTGAGGGGAAGCAGTACTTC
TRBV18,TRBJ2-3,-,TRBD2,CASSWTNGGTDTQYF,TGTGCCAGCTCTTGGACTAACGGGGGGACAGATACGCAGTATTTT
TRBV19,TRBJ1-2,-,TRBD1,CASTPGQGRYGYTF,TGTGCCAGCACCCCAGGACAGGGAAGGTATGGCTACACCTTC
TRBV20-1,TRBJ2-3,many,-,CSARDLGGKSTDTQYF,TGCAGTGCTAGAGATCTTGGGGGGAAGAGCACAGATACGCAGTATTTT
TRBV10-3,TRBJ1-2,medium-sized,TRBD1,CAIRSTGADYGYTF,TGTGCCATCAGATCGACAGGGGCGGACTATGGCTACACCTTC
TRBV5-4,TRBJ2-6,many,-,CASSAPGSGANVLTF,TGTGCCAGCAGCGCCCCAGGCTCTGGGGCCAACGTCCTGACTTTC
TRBV20-1,TRBJ1-5,many,-,CSASRETQPQHF,TGCAGTGCTAGCCGGGAGACTCAGCCCCAGCATTTT
TRBV5-4,TRBJ1-6,many,TRBD1,CASSTLWTGGNSPLHF,TGTGCCAGCAGCACGCTTTGGACAGGGGGGAATTCACCCCTCCACTTT
TRBV7-9,TRBJ2-7,many,-,CASSVRRGHRFYSYEQYF,TGTGCCAGCAGCGTCAGGCGGGGCCACCGATTTTATTCCTACGAGCAGTACTTC
TRBV9,TRBJ2-7,-,-,CASSVEGSSLDEQYF,TGTGCCAGCAGCGTAGAGGGGAGCTCCTTGGACGAGCAGTACTTC
TRBV5-4,TRBJ2-7,once,TRBD1,CASSQDRGAYEQYF,TGTGCCAGCAGCCAGGACAGGGGCGCCTACGAGCAGTACTTC
TRBV7-9,TRBJ1-4,-,-,CASSSTQGEKLFF,TGTGCCAGCAGCTCGACTCAGGGTGAAAAACTGTTTTTT
TRBV12-3/TRBV12-4,TRBJ2-5,many,-,CASSPRGRRGETQYF,TGTGCCAGCAGTCCTAGGGGCAGGAGAGGAGAGACCCAGTACTTC
TRBV5-6,TRBJ1-6,many,-,CASSLMAGDSPLHF,TGTGCCAGCAGCTTGATGGCAGGCGATTCACCCCTCCACTTT
TRBV11-1,TRBJ2-7,many,-,CASSLFGGTYEQYF,TGTGCCAGCAGCTTATTTGGCGGAACCTACGAGCAGTACTTC
TRBV29-1,TRBJ1-2,few,TRBD1,CSVEDRGGGYTF,TGCAGCGTTGAGGACAGGGGGGGTGGCTACACCTTC
TRBV6-1,TRBJ1-2,many,-,CASRTSLGPYGYTF,TGTGCCAGCAGAACTTCCCTTGGGCCTTATGGCTACACCTTC
TRBV25-1,TRBJ1-5,once,-,CASSECPRTAIGQPQHF,TGTGCCAGCAGTGAATGCCCACGCACGGCAATTGGTCAGCCCCAGCATTTT
TRBV20-1,TRBJ2-1,-,TRBD2,CSAVTGGRTDTQFF,TGCAGTGCCGTCACGGGAGGGAGAACAGATACGCAGTTCTTC
TRBV7-9,TRBJ2-2,-,-,CASSPRGRGNTGELFF,TGTGCCAGCAGTCCCAGGGGACGAGGGAACACCGGGGAGCTGTTTTTT